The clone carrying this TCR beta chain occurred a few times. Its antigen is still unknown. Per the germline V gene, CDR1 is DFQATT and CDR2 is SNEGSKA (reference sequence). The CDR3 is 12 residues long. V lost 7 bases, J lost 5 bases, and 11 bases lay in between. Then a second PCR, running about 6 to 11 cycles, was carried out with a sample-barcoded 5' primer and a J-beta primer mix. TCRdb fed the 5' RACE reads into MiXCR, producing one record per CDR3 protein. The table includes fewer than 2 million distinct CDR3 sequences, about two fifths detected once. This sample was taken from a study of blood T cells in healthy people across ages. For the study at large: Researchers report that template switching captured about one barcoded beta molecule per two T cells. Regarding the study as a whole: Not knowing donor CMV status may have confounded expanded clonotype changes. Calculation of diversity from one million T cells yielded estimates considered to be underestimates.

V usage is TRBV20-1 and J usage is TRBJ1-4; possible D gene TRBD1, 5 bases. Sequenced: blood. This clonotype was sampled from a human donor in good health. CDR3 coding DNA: TGCAGTGTACCGACAGTGAATGAAAAACTGTTTTTT. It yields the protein CSVPTVNEKLFF.